These 5 T cell receptor beta chains were sequenced from one sample in a study of CD8+ T cells in alopecia areata. Following RNA extraction, reverse transcription yielded cDNA that acted as the sequencing template. Produced via immunoSEQ multiplex PCR; TCRdb's table is partial and in-frame only. The sample yields about 220,000 clones, more than 45% seen once. Treatment in this sample: oral pan-JAK inhibitor, 5-10 mg twice daily. This material consisted of CD4+ T cells sorted from blood, taken at week 4, from a patient treated with tofacitinib. The receptors come from a human donor with alopecia areata.

This clone was seen more than once but under ten times. The chain employs TRBV4-3 and TRBJ1-2; D unresolved. CDR3 length: 15 residues. Trimming removed 0 bases at V and 4 bases at J, with 12 bases between. Germline loops: CDR1 LGHNA, CDR2 YSLEER. The CDR3 coding sequence is TGCGCCAGCAGCCAAGATGGAGACACCCGCTATGGCTACACCTTC. Protein product: CASSQDGDTRYGYTF.

This chain joins TRBV2 and TRBJ2-7; D is unresolved. Germline V gives CDR1 SNHLY, CDR2 FYNNEI. The CDR3 is made up of 14 amino acids. The ends were cut back, 6 bases at V and 3 bases at J, with 15 bases in the middle. The CDR3, as DNA: TGTGCCAGCAGCGTACTGGGGATTAACTACGAGCAGTACTTC. Protein sequence: CASSVLGINYEQYF.

J is TRBJ2-5 and V is TRBV6-1; TRBD2 matches 7 bases. Germline CDR1 reads MNHNS; CDR2 reads SASEGT. The CDR3 consists of 13 residues. Germline trimming cut 7 bases from V and 2 bases from J; bases unmatched to any gene: 4. The CDR3 region is CASTRGLQETQYF. CDR3 sequence (DNA): TGTGCCAGCACTCGGGGACTACAAGAGACCCAGTACTTC.

The chain links TRBV5-6 to TRBJ2-5, with D unclear. The ends were cut back, 5 bases at V and 7 bases at J, with 18 bases in the middle. Germline V CDR1 and CDR2: SGHDT, YYEEEE. The CDR3 consists of 14 residues. As DNA, the CDR3 is TGTGCCAGCAGAAATGACCTTTCTATCGGGACCCAGTACTTC. Translated, it gives CASRNDLSIGTQYF.

This chain uses TRBV30 with TRBJ1-5; possibly TRBD1 for D (5 bases). The CDR3 extends over 14 amino acids. Germline CDR1 reads GTSNPN; CDR2 reads SVGIG (reference sequence). Trimming removed 5 bases from V and 5 bases from J, with 16 bases in between. As DNA, the CDR3 is TGTGCCTGGCGTTCGCAGGGTATAGATCAGCCCCAGCATTTT. Translating it yields CAWRSQGIDQPQHF.